The sequence of this T cell receptor beta chain was determined in a study of blood T cell repertoires in COVID-19. In the study overall: COVID-19 samples, acute and convalescent, were from the United States, Italy and Spain.

This clone was seen a few times. In the authors' methods: How many nucleated cells were present was estimated from reference gene primer amplification. Clones were read by immunoSEQ multiplex PCR, and TCRdb kept only the in-frame ones, dropping some. V, J and clone size are those of that table, while D and trimming were read from the DNA. The data contain more than 90,000 clones, roughly 85% of them singletons. The germline V gene has CDR1 SGHTA and CDR2 FQGNSA. CDR3 size: 14 residues. After removal of 5 bases from V and 4 bases from J, the junction contained 5 bases not matched to a gene. The V gene is TRBV7-2, the J gene TRBJ2-1, with 7 bases matching TRBD1. The source of this sequence is a man aged 35-49 years with acute or convalescent COVID-19. Sequencing input: peripheral blood. The CDR3 bases are TGTGCCAGCAGCCCGGGACAGTCATACAATGAGCAGTTCTTC. Protein product: CASSPGQSYNEQFF.